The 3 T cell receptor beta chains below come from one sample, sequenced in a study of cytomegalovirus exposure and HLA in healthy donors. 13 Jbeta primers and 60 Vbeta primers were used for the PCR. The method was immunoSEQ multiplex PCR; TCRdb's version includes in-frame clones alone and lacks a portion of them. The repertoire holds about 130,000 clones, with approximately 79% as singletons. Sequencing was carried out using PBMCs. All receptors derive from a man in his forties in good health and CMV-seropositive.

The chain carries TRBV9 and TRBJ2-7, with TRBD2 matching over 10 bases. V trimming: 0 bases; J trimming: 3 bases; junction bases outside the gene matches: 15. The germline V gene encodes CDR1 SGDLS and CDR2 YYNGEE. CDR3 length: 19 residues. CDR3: CASSVEASGSLSGRYEQYF. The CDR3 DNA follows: TGTGCCAGCAGCGTAGAGGCTAGCGGGAGTCTGAGCGGGCGCTACGAGCAGTACTTC.

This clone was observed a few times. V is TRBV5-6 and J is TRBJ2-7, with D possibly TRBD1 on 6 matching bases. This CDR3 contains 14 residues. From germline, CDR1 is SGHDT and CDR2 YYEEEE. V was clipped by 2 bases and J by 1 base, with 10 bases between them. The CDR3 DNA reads TGTGCCAGCAGCTTCGACAGGTTATCCTACGAGCAGTACTTC. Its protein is CASSFDRLSYEQYF.

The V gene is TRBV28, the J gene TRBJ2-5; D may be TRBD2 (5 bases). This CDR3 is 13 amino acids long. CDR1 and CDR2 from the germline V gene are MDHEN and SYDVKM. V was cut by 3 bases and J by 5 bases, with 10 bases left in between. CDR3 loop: CASSLRSGETQYF. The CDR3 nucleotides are TGTGCCAGCAGTTTGCGAAGCGGCGAGACCCAGTACTTC.